The 13 T cell receptor beta chains below all came from one sample that was sequenced in a study of blood T cell repertoires in COVID-19. Method: immunoSEQ multiplex PCR; TCRdb's copy keeps in-frame clones and lacks some. The sample contains roughly 410,000 clones, roughly 90% of which appear only once. Material: peripheral blood. These receptors were obtained from a man aged 35-49 years with acute or convalescent COVID-19.

This chain uses TRBV19 with TRBJ1-3; 9 positions match TRBD1. This CDR3 has 17 residues. Germline values: CDR1 LNHDA, CDR2 SQIVND (reference sequence). V was pared by 5 bases and J by 0 bases, with 8 bases of the junction left unmatched. CDR3 bases: TGTGCCAGTAGTGTGACAGGGGGTGCAAGCTCTGGAAACACCATATATTTT. Amino acids: CASSVTGGASSGNTIYF.

The chain recombines TRBV11-2 with TRBJ2-2; D might be TRBD1 (6 bases). V lost 5 bases and J 1 base, leaving 11 bases between the germline ends. The germline CDR1 and CDR2 sequences are SGHAT and FQNNGV. This CDR3 contains 15 residues. CDR3 loop: CASSNQQGNTGELFF. For the CDR3, the DNA is TGTGCCAGCAGCAATCAACAGGGGAACACCGGGGAGCTGTTTTTT.

The rearrangement joins TRBV5-6 to TRBJ1-2; the D is unclear. This CDR3 region has 15 residues. The germline V gene encodes CDR1 SGHDT and CDR2 YYEEEE. V dropped 0 bases and J dropped 0 bases, with 9 bases sitting between them. The CDR3 sequence: CASSLGEVANYGYTF. The CDR3, as DNA: TGTGCCAGCAGCTTGGGGGAGGTGGCTAACTATGGCTACACCTTC.

The chain employs TRBV25-1 and TRBJ2-3, with 7 bases identical to TRBD2. Unmatched junction bases numbered 9, after V lost 0 bases and J lost 3 bases. This CDR3 contains 17 residues. Germline-derived CDR1 and CDR2 are MGHDK and SYGVNS. Here the CDR3 DNA reads TGTGCCAGCAGTGAATATAACGGGGGGTGGGATACAGATACGCAGTATTTT. This codes for CASSEYNGGWDTDTQYF.

The chain joins TRBV5-1 to TRBJ1-6; D is possibly TRBD1 (5 bases). Germline CDR1 SGHRS, CDR2 YFSETQ. CDR3 length: 15 amino acids. V was clipped by 0 bases and J by 9 bases, with 13 bases between them. CDR3 nucleotides: TGCGCCAGCAGCTTGGGCGGGACTATGGGTTCACCCCTCCACTTT. Encoded protein: CASSLGGTMGSPLHF.

The V call is TRBV7-2, the J call TRBJ2-4, with 9 positions matching TRBD2. Germline V gene data show CDR1 as SGHTA and CDR2 as FQGNSA. Trimming at V came to 2 bases and at J to 7 bases, leaving 6 bases not matched to a gene. The CDR3 has 15 residues. The CDR3, as DNA: TGTGCCAGCAGCTTATACGGCGGGGGGGGGAACATTCAGTACTTC. It codes for CASSLYGGGGNIQYF. The full variable domain, its missing parts supplied by reference TRBV7-2 and TRBJ2-4, is GAGVSQSPSNKVTEKGKDVELRCDPISGHTALYWYRQSLGQGLEFLIYFQGNSAPDKSGLPSDRFSAERTGGSVSTLTIQRTQQEDSAVYLCASSLYGGGGNIQYFGAGTRLSVL.

The chain employs TRBV3-1 (or the pseudogene TRBV3-2) and TRBJ1-4, with D maybe TRBD1 (6 bases). V lost 1 base to trimming and J lost 0 bases, with 12 bases between them. The CDR3 spans 17 residues. Germline-derived CDR1 and CDR2 are LGHDT and YNNKEL (reference sequence). CDR3 sequence: CASSQGTYRATNEKLFF. The CDR3 nucleotides read TGTGCCAGCAGCCAAGGAACTTACAGGGCAACTAATGAAAAACTGTTTTTT.

The V call is TRBV15, the J call TRBJ1-1; D not certain. This CDR3 is 12 amino acids long. V lost 5 bases to trimming and J lost 4 bases, with 8 bases between them. Looked up from germline, CDR1 is LNHNV and CDR2 is YYDKDF (reference sequence). The CDR3 coding sequence is TGTGCCACCAGCCCGGTCTCCACTGAAGCTTTCTTT. This translates into CATSPVSTEAFF. The full variable domain, completed using reference TRBV15 and TRBJ1-1, is DAMVIQNPRYQVTQFGKPVTLSCSQTLNHNVMYWYQQKSSQAPKLLFHYYDKDFNNEADTPDNFQSRRPNTSFCFLDIRSPGLGDTAMYLCATSPVSTEAFFGQGTRLTVV.

The chain couples TRBV2 to TRBJ1-3; TRBD1 matches at 7 bases. The CDR3 has 14 residues. The germline gives CDR1 SNHLY, CDR2 FYNNEI. Losses at the gene ends were 1 base for V and 7 bases for J; bases not matched to a gene: 4. The CDR3 nucleotides are TGTGCCAGCAGTGAAGACAGGGGTCGGAACACCATATATTTT. Protein product: CASSEDRGRNTIYF.

A word on this clone: The sample carries other DNA sequences with the same CDR3. V is TRBV28 and J is TRBJ2-5; D might be TRBD1 (5 bases). The CDR3 loop spans 16 amino acids. Per germline, CDR1 MDHEN and CDR2 SYDVKM. V dropped 5 bases and J dropped 4 bases, with 20 bases sitting between them. CDR3 protein: CASSLPRQGLGETQYF. The DNA of the CDR3 is TGTGCCAGCAGTCTACCAAGGCAGGGATTGGGAGAGACCCAGTACTTC.

V gene TRBV5-1 combines with J gene TRBJ1-4; D is unresolved. Germline V CDR1 and CDR2: SGHRS, YFSETQ. V was pared by 0 bases and J by 0 bases, with 6 bases between. This CDR3 spans 15 amino acids. For the CDR3, the DNA is TGCGCCAGCAGCTTGGCCCCCTCAACTAATGAAAAACTGTTTTTT. This sequence encodes CASSLAPSTNEKLFF. Complete variable domain (other parts from reference TRBV5-1 and TRBJ1-4): KAGVTQTPRYLIKTRGQQVTLSCSPISGHRSVSWYQQTPGQGLQFLFEYFSETQRNKGNFPGRFSGRQFSNSRSEMNVSTLELGDSALYLCASSLAPSTNEKLFFGSGTQLSVL.

In DNA form, the CDR3 reads TGTGCCAGCAGCGTGAACAGCTTCACAGATACGCAGTATTTT. Protein sequence: CASSVNSFTDTQYF. This chain connects TRBV9 to TRBJ2-3; D is unclear. Germline-derived CDR1 and CDR2 are SGDLS and YYNGEE. The CDR3 has 14 amino acids. V was trimmed by 2 bases and J by 2 bases, leaving 9 bases between them.

The chain carries TRBV6-5 and TRBJ1-2; 7 bases fit TRBD1. The CDR3 loop spans 15 amino acids. From germline, CDR1 is MNHEY and CDR2 SVGAGI. The J segment lost 1 base and the V segment lost 5 bases, leaving 7 bases of the junction unmatched. The CDR3 is CASSRQGGNNYGYTF. The CDR3 DNA follows: TGTGCCAGCAGTCGACAGGGTGGCAATAACTATGGCTACACCTTC.